This T cell receptor (beta chain) was recorded in a study of OX40 agonist ivuxolimab in advanced cancers. The V end was cut by 6 bases, the J end by 4 bases, with 15 bases between. This CDR3 has 14 residues. CDR1 is MNHEY, CDR2 SMNVEV, per germline (reference sequence). Repertoires were generated with immunoSEQ multiplex PCR, while TCRdb's copy carries only in-frame clones and drops some. The sample holds tens of thousands of clones; roughly 90% are singletons and the top ten take 0.3% to 0.4%. Sequenced here: CD4+ or CD8+ T cells sorted from blood, sampled in a trial of the OX40 agonist ivuxolimab. The receptor was isolated from an adult with an advanced solid tumor such as melanoma, head and neck, liver or kidney cancer. The rearrangement links TRBV27 to TRBJ1-2; D is undetermined. The CDR3 nucleotides read TGTGCCAGCAGCCCATCGGGATTCGCCTATGGCTACACCTTC. Its protein product is CASSPSGFAYGYTF.